Detailed here is one T cell receptor beta chain. Its matching antigen is unknown. V was trimmed by 0 bases and J by 6 bases, leaving 9 bases between them. Germline CDR1 reads SGHNT; CDR2 reads YYREEE (reference sequence). The CDR3 runs to 13 residues. The data are from a study of T cells in localized non-small cell lung cancer. Study results and limitations: Compared with tumor, uninvolved adjacent lung displayed greater T cell clonality, ranking highest overall.

The table came from immunoSEQ multiplex PCR; TCRdb's copy has only in-frame clones and leaves some out. The table includes tens of thousands of clones, about 88% detected once. The chain joins TRBV5-4 to TRBJ1-1; possibly TRBD1 for D (5 bases). The source material was peripheral blood, sampled before any cancer treatment. The receptor was isolated from a woman aged 35 to 75 with stage I squamous cell lung carcinoma. The CDR3 protein is CASSLAGGSEAFF. The CDR3, as DNA: TGTGCCAGCAGCTTGGCGGGGGGTTCTGAAGCTTTCTTT.